This T cell receptor (beta chain) was recovered during a study of T cell responses to AZD1222 COVID-19 vaccine. Profiling relied on immunoSEQ multiplex PCR, and the TCRdb table lists in-frame clones only, not all of them. This table has about 180,000 clones, around 87% appearing once. Source: peripheral blood, taken on day 0 of AZD1222 vaccination. The sequence was collected from an adult in good health.

CDR3 region: CASSSSSYGYTF. DNA for the CDR3: TGTGCCAGCAGCTCCTCATCATATGGCTACACCTTC. The chain recombines TRBV13 with TRBJ1-2; no reliable D call. Looked up from germline, CDR1 is PRHDT and CDR2 is FYEKMQ (reference sequence). V was clipped by 4 bases and J by 5 bases, with 8 bases between them. The length of the CDR3 is 12 residues.